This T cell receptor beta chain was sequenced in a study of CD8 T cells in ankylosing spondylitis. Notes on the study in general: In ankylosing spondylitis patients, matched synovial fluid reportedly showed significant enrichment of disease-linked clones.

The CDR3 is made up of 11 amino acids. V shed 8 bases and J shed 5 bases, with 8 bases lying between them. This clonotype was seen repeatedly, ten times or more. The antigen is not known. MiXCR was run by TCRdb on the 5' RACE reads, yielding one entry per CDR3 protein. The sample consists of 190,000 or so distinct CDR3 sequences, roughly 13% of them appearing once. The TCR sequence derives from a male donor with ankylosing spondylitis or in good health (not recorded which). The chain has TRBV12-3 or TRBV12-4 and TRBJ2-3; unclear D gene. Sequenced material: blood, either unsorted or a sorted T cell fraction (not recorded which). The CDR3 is CASRWGDTQYF. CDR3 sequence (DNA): TGTGCCAGCCGTTGGGGAGATACGCAGTATTTT.